These T cell receptor beta chains were read from a single sample in a study of post-analysis software for immune sequencing data. TCRdb re-called the PCR reads with MiXCR, one entry per CDR3 protein. The sample shows over 700,000 distinct CDR3 sequences, 30% of them seen only once. Input material: blood. The receptors shown here come from a girl aged 10-17 years with multiple sclerosis. The CDR3 runs from the conserved cysteine through the conserved F or W. The D gene is left open where the match is weak. Not all rows give a size; the values are once, few, many and, for expanded clones, a class.

CDR3 DNA	CDR3 protein	D gene	clone size	J gene	V gene
TGTGCCAGCAGCCAAGTAACTGACCTGGAGACCCAGTACTTC	CASSQVTDLETQYF	NA	NA	TRBJ2-5	TRBV3-1
TGCAGTGCTTCTCAGGACAGGTTGAACGATTCACCCCTCCACTTT	CSASQDRLNDSPLHF	TRBD1	NA	TRBJ1-6	TRBV20-1
TGTGCCAGCAGCTTGGAACTGCTAGAGACCCAGTACTTC	CASSLELLETQYF	NA	many	TRBJ2-5	TRBV7-2
TGTGCCAGCAGTACTCTCCCCCAGGGGGTGAATGGCTACACCTTC	CASSTLPQGVNGYTF	TRBD1	few	TRBJ1-2	TRBV27
TGTGCCACCAGTGATCCACGCTGGGTAGCGGGAGGGTACAATGAGCAGTTCTTC	CATSDPRWVAGGYNEQFF	TRBD2	NA	TRBJ2-1	TRBV24-1
TGCAGTGCTAGCGATACTGGCAGGGGGCGTCAAGAGACCCAGTACTTC	CSASDTGRGRQETQYF	TRBD1	NA	TRBJ2-5	TRBV20-1
TGTGCCAGCAGCCTCACGGGGGGAGAATCGGCAGATACGCAGTATTTT	CASSLTGGESADTQYF	TRBD2	few	TRBJ2-3	TRBV5-6
TGTGCCAGCACCCCGGCAGGGTCGGGTTGGGAGACCCAGTACTTC	CASTPAGSGWETQYF	NA	few	TRBJ2-5	TRBV2
TGTGCCATCAGGGAAGGGGGGGCTGAAGAGACCCAGTACTTC	CAIREGGAEETQYF	NA	few	TRBJ2-5	TRBV10-3
TGTGCCAGCAGCTTGGGCCAGGCTTTGGTGCAGTACTTC	CASSLGQALVQYF	NA	few	TRBJ2-5	TRBV7-9
TGTGCCAGCAGTTTCCGGGACAGTCAAGAGACCCAGTACTTC	CASSFRDSQETQYF	TRBD1	few	TRBJ2-5	TRBV7-2